Each of the 4 T cell receptor beta chains below was sequenced from the same sample in a study of post-analysis software for immune sequencing data (dated by TCRdb to about 2015). Broader findings and caveats from the paper: Four to six TRBV segments, including TRBV5-6, TRBV5-1 and TRBV20-1, were significantly more frequent in patients than controls.

Library prep was done by PCR. The instrument given in TCRdb is Illumina HiSeq 2500. To reduce PCR and sequencing biases, unique molecular identifiers were built into the TCR beta cDNA libraries. TCRdb reworked the public reads: Q25 trimming with fastp, MiXCR clone assembly, productive beta chains retained. Every distinct CDR3 protein forms one entry, paired with its most common genes and DNA. A total of hundreds of thousands of distinct CDR3 sequences appear in this sample, approximately 59% of them only once. About 10% of the sample comes from the top ten. Antigens for these TCRs are unknown. Sequencing used blood. These receptors all come from a girl aged 2-15 years with multiple sclerosis.

The chain uses TRBV7-9 and TRBJ2-4; 7 positions agree with TRBD1. Germline CDR1 reads SEHNR; CDR2 reads FQNEAQ (reference sequence). CDR3 size: 13 residues. With 7 bases clipped from V and 8 bases from J, the junction kept 8 bases outside the gene matches. CDR3 loop: CASNPRQGDIQYF. CDR3 nucleotide sequence: TGTGCCAGCAACCCCCGACAGGGAGACATTCAGTACTTC.

The chain is built from TRBV7-9 and TRBJ1-2; D might be TRBD1 (6 bases). Germline CDR1 and CDR2: SEHNR and FQNEAQ (reference sequence). Trimming stripped 2 bases from V and 5 bases from J, with 12 bases between. This CDR3 has 14 amino acids. CDR3 DNA: TGTGCCAGCAGCTTAACAGGACAGAGTTATGGCTACACCTTC. Its protein is CASSLTGQSYGYTF.

The genes are TRBV3-1 and TRBJ2-1; possible D gene TRBD2, 6 bases. With 0 bases removed from V and 4 bases from J, the gap between germline ends came to 16 bases. Germline loops: CDR1 LGHDT, CDR2 YNNKEL (reference sequence). This CDR3 is built from 17 residues. The CDR3 sequence is CASSQEGIADLYNEQFF. The CDR3 DNA follows: TGTGCCAGCAGCCAAGAAGGGATAGCGGACCTGTACAATGAGCAGTTCTTC.

In this sample, this clonotype turned up a few times. The chain couples TRBV12-3 or TRBV12-4 to TRBJ2-1; D possibly corresponds to TRBD1 (6 bases). This CDR3 is built from 16 residues. V was trimmed by 1 base and J by 5 bases, leaving 15 bases between them. For the CDR3, the DNA is TGTGCCAGCAGTTTAGTAACAGGGCCGGGAAACAATGAGCAGTTCTTC. Translation: CASSLVTGPGNNEQFF.